This T cell receptor beta chain originates from a study of siplizumab effects on memory and regulatory T cells. TCRdb keeps only in-frame clones here, not all; method: immunoSEQ multiplex PCR. In the table there are about 82,000 clones, roughly 89% of which are singletons. A word on this clone: Its antigen is currently unknown.

Overall study results and limits: Whether proliferating Tregs in siplizumab cultures suppress was not functionally confirmed.

The sample taken for sequencing was Tregs sorted from blood. This receptor was obtained from a human donor in good health.

The CDR3 DNA reads as TGTGCCAGCAGCCGACTATCAGATACGCAGTATTTT. Translation gives CASSRLSDTQYF. J is TRBJ2-3 and V is TRBV7-9, with a possible D match to TRBD2 (5 bases). This CDR3 region has 12 residues. Germline V gives CDR1 SEHNR, CDR2 FQNEAQ (reference sequence). Trimming stripped 5 bases from V and 4 bases from J, with 7 bases between.